This TCR beta chain was captured by sequencing in a study of blood T cell repertoires in COVID-19. Overall study: Italy, Spain and the United States were the sources of the convalescent and acute COVID-19 samples. In each case, the material was cDNA or gDNA derived from T cells, B-cell-depleted T cells, or PBMCs.

This CDR3 has 16 amino acids. V was pared by 2 bases and J by 5 bases, with 7 bases of the junction left unmatched. Per the germline V gene, CDR1 is SGHAT and CDR2 is FQNNGV. How the authors handled the data: Amplifying reference gene primers gave estimates of nucleated cell counts. Libraries were prepared by immunoSEQ multiplex PCR; TCRdb keeps only in-frame clonotypes and omits some of them. D and trimming were read from the DNA, whereas the V and J calls and clone size are those reported in that table. The sample records about 68,000 clones, approximately 90% being singletons. The source is a human donor in a cohort sampled during active COVID-19. The chain has TRBV11-2 and TRBJ2-5, with TRBD2 matching over 11 bases. Sample: peripheral blood. The CDR3 region is CASSLRLAGGWETQYF. CDR3 DNA sequence: TGTGCCAGCAGCTTAAGGCTAGCGGGGGGATGGGAGACCCAGTACTTC.